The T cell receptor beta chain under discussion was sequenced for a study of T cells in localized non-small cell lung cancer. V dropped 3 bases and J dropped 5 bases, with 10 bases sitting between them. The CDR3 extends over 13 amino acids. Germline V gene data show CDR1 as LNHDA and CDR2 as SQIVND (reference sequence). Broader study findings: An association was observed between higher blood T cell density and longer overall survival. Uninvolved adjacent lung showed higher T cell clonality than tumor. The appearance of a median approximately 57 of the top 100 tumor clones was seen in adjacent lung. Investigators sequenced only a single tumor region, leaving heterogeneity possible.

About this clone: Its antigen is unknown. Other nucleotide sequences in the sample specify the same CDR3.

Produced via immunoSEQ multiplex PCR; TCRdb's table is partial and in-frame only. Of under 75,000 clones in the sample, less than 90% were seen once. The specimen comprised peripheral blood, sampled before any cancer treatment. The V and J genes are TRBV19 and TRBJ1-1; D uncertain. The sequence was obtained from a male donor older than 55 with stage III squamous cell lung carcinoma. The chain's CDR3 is CASSMRIGTEAFF. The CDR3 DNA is TGTGCCAGTAGTATGCGTATCGGGACTGAAGCTTTCTTT.